The 32 T cell receptor beta chains below come from one sample, sequenced in a study of cytomegalovirus exposure and HLA in healthy donors. It was with 60 Vbeta and 13 Jbeta primers that the PCR ran. Profiled with immunoSEQ multiplex PCR; TCRdb holds only in-frame clones, not every one. The sample shows 220,000 or so clones, about 74% of them seen only once. The sample consisted of PBMCs. These receptors were obtained from a woman in her 30s in good health and CMV-seronegative.

The table lists this clone with a count of one. The chain is built from TRBV11-2 and TRBJ2-1, with 10 bases identical to TRBD2. V dropped 7 bases and J dropped 5; count of bases not matched to a gene: 5. The germline gives CDR1 SGHAT, CDR2 FQNNGV. The CDR3 totals 14 residues. CDR3 sequence (DNA): TGTGCCAGCAAACTAGCGGGACCCAACAATGAGCAGTTCTTC. Its translation is CASKLAGPNNEQFF.

The genes are TRBV7-6 and TRBJ1-1, with TRBD1 identical over 10 bases. V was clipped by 5 bases and J by 8 bases; unmatched bases: 8. Germline-derived CDR1 and CDR2 are SGHVS and FNYEAQ. The CDR3 runs to 14 residues. Here the CDR3 reads CASSLRGQGIEAFF. In DNA form, the CDR3 reads TGTGCCAGCAGCCTAAGGGGACAGGGGATCGAAGCTTTCTTT. Full variable domain (outside the CDR3, taken from reference TRBV7-6 and TRBJ1-1): GAGVSQSPRYKVTKRGQDVALRCDPISGHVSLYWYRQALGQGPEFLTYFNYEAQQDKSGLPNDRFSAERPEGSISTLTIQRTEQRDSAMYRCASSLRGQGIEAFFGQGTRLTVV.

With respect to this clone: Other nucleotide sequences in the sample specify the same CDR3. The V gene is TRBV7-9, the J gene TRBJ2-3; maybe TRBD2 (6 bases). The V and J ends lost 2 bases and 1 base respectively, with 10 bases between them. Germline CDR1 reads SEHNR; CDR2 reads FQNEAQ (reference sequence). The CDR3 is 15 residues long. Here the CDR3 reads CASSLLGGGTDTQYF. The DNA of the CDR3 is TGTGCCAGCAGCTTACTCGGGGGTGGCACAGATACGCAGTATTTT.

The V call is TRBV18, the J call TRBJ2-7, with a possible D match to TRBD2 (6 bases). Germline loops: CDR1 KGHSH, CDR2 LQKENI. The CDR3 runs 14 residues. Deletions cut 3 bases from V and 2 bases from J, with 11 bases between. CDR3: CASSPAEGTYEQYF. The CDR3 nucleotides are TGTGCCAGCTCACCCGCGGAGGGTACCTACGAGCAGTACTTC.

This rearrangement joins TRBV6-6 to TRBJ1-5, with D perhaps matching TRBD1 (5 bases). CDR3 length: 16 amino acids. Germline CDR1 reads MNHNY; CDR2 reads SVGAGI (reference sequence). V was pared by 5 bases and J by 0 bases, with 14 bases between. In DNA, the CDR3 is TGTGCCAGCAGTATGGCGCGGGGGAATAGCAATCAGCCCCAGCATTTT. Translated, it gives CASSMARGNSNQPQHF.

The chain recombines TRBV6-1 with TRBJ2-5; no reliable D call. V was pared by 4 bases and J by 5 bases, with 8 bases between. The CDR3 is made up of 12 amino acids. Germline loops: CDR1 MNHNS, CDR2 SASEGT. DNA of the CDR3: TGTGCCAGCAGTGGTGCTACGGAGACCCAGTACTTC. Translation gives CASSGATETQYF.

The chain recombines TRBV30 with TRBJ2-1; 8 nucleotides align to TRBD2. The ends lost 2 bases at V and 8 bases at J; junction bases unmatched: 17. CDR3 length equals 17 residues. CDR1 is GTSNPN, CDR2 SVGIG, per germline (reference sequence). CDR3 in DNA: TGTGCCTGGAGTCCTCATAGCGGGACAACCTATATCGATGAGCAGTTCTTC. Amino acids: CAWSPHSGTTYIDEQFF.

The J gene is TRBJ2-7, the V gene TRBV5-6; D ambiguous. Germline V gives CDR1 SGHDT, CDR2 YYEEEE. This CDR3 is 16 amino acids long. V lost 3 bases, J lost 3 bases, and 19 bases lay in between. The CDR3 DNA reads as TGTGCCAGCAGCTCCCTTATAGATACAGAAAGCTACGAGCAGTACTTC. Its protein product is CASSSLIDTESYEQYF.

V usage is TRBV6-1 and J usage is TRBJ1-5; 7 positions agree with TRBD1. The V segment lost 5 bases and the J segment 4 bases; nucleotides outside the gene matches: 8. The CDR3 is 15 amino acids. Germline CDR1 MNHNS, CDR2 SASEGT. CDR3 residues: CASSRQGGENQPQHF. For the CDR3, the DNA is TGTGCCAGCAGTCGACAGGGCGGTGAGAATCAGCCCCAGCATTTT.

The chain uses TRBV7-9 and TRBJ2-3; no clear D. The germline V gene has CDR1 SEHNR and CDR2 FQNEAQ (reference sequence). V lost 4 bases to trimming and J lost 5 bases, with 19 bases between them. The CDR3 is 16 amino acids. CDR3 in DNA: TGTGCCAGCAGCTCCCCACCGGCTCCACGAGGAGATACGCAGTATTTT. Amino acid sequence: CASSSPPAPRGDTQYF.

This clone has only one observation. The chain carries TRBV6-5 and TRBJ1-6; 9 bases line up with TRBD1. The length of the CDR3 is 15 residues. V lost 7 bases and J lost 7; bases outside the gene matches: 8. Germline lookup yields CDR1 MNHEY and CDR2 SVGAGI. Written as DNA, the CDR3 is TGTGCCAGCAAGGTCTCGGGACAGGGAAATTCACCCCTCCACTTT. Protein: CASKVSGQGNSPLHF.

A few counts support this clone. V is TRBV10-3 and J is TRBJ1-2; D remains unclear. The germline V gene encodes CDR1 ENHRY and CDR2 SYGVKD. There are 12 residues in the CDR3. Trimming removed 11 bases from V and 4 bases from J, with 14 bases in between. For the CDR3, the DNA is TGTGCCTCTAGATCGGTCCTCTATGGCTACACCTTC. It specifies CASRSVLYGYTF.

This clone was detected a few times. The chain links TRBV5-8 to TRBJ2-5; D may be TRBD1 (5 bases). Trimming cost V 4 bases and J 5 bases, with 18 bases left between them. Germline-derived CDR1 and CDR2 are SGHTS and YDEGEE. The CDR3 is 15 residues long. CDR3 DNA: TGTGCCAGCAGCCCTCAGCTTAATAAGGGGGAGACCCAGTACTTC. Its protein product is CASSPQLNKGETQYF.

V usage is TRBV5-1 and J usage is TRBJ2-7, with TRBD1 matching 7 bases. The CDR3 has 13 amino acids. Germline loops: CDR1 SGHRS, CDR2 YFSETQ. Trimming at V came to 4 bases and at J to 3 bases, leaving 4 bases not matched to a gene. The CDR3, as DNA: TGCGCCAGCAGCATCACAGGGGACTACGAGCAGTACTTC. Its translation is CASSITGDYEQYF.

The chain couples TRBV4-1 to TRBJ2-1; no definite D call. Deletions cut 3 bases from V and 6 bases from J, with 21 bases between. The germline V gene has CDR1 MGHRA and CDR2 YSYEKL. The CDR3 extends over 17 amino acids. The CDR3: CASSHLLVRKPSNEQFF. The DNA for the CDR3 is TGCGCCAGCAGCCACCTCCTCGTTAGAAAACCCTCCAATGAGCAGTTCTTC.

The J gene is TRBJ2-1, the V gene TRBV19, with 10 positions matching TRBD2. V was clipped by 5 bases and J by 7 bases; unmatched bases: 8. Germline CDR1 and CDR2: LNHDA and SQIVND (reference sequence). This CDR3 has 15 amino acids. CDR3 bases: TGTGCCAGTAGTGTAGCGGGGGGCGGCGGGAATGAGCAGTTCTTC. This codes for CASSVAGGGGNEQFF.

The chain carries TRBV10-3 and TRBJ2-5; D remains unclear. The CDR3 length is 13 residues. The ends were cut back, 10 bases at V and 2 bases at J, with 14 bases in the middle. The germline CDR1 and CDR2 sequences are ENHRY and SYGVKD. CDR3 loop: CATIDKAQETQYF. For the CDR3, the DNA is TGTGCCACCATTGACAAAGCGCAAGAGACCCAGTACTTC.

There are a few counts of this clone. The chain joins TRBV28 to TRBJ1-1; D gene ambiguous. Trimming shortened V by 3 bases and J by 4 bases, and 9 bases separated the two germline ends. CDR1 is MDHEN and CDR2 is SYDVKM in the germline V gene. This CDR3 has 13 amino acids. Here the CDR3 reads CASSFAGGTEAFF. The CDR3 nucleotides are TGTGCCAGCAGTTTTGCGGGAGGCACTGAAGCTTTCTTT.

V usage is TRBV11-2 and J usage is TRBJ2-7; 11 positions match TRBD2. The CDR3 sequence is 16 residues long. V lost 4 bases to trimming and J lost 4 bases; unmatched junction nucleotides: 9. From germline, CDR1 is SGHAT and CDR2 FQNNGV. In DNA, the CDR3 is TGTGCCAGCAGCTCCATAGCGGGGGGGCACATTTACGAGCAGTACTTC. This gives the protein CASSSIAGGHIYEQYF.

The J gene is TRBJ2-7, the V gene TRBV7-8, with D possibly TRBD2 on 5 matching bases. The V end was cut by 5 bases, the J end by 0 bases, with 11 bases between. CDR1 is SGHVS, CDR2 FQNEAQ, per germline. The CDR3 is 14 residues long. The CDR3 protein is CASSTNEGSYEQYF. The CDR3 coding sequence is TGTGCCAGCAGCACTAACGAGGGCTCCTACGAGCAGTACTTC. Complete variable domain (other parts from reference TRBV7-8 and TRBJ2-7): GAGVSQSPRYKVAKRGQDVALRCDPISGHVSLFWYQQALGQGPEFLTYFQNEAQLDKSGLPSDRFFAERPEGSVSTLKIQRTQQEDSAVYLCASSTNEGSYEQYFGPGTRLTVT.

J is TRBJ1-2 and V is TRBV14; TRBD1 might be the D (6 bases). The CDR3 runs 15 residues. V lost 6 bases, J lost 5 bases, and 19 bases lay in between. Per germline, CDR1 SGHDN and CDR2 FVKESK. This CDR3 reads CASSPGTTFEYGYTF. CDR3 nucleotide sequence: TGTGCCAGCAGTCCTGGGACAACCTTTGAGTATGGCTACACCTTC.

In this sample, this clone turned up once. V usage is TRBV5-4 and J usage is TRBJ2-1; 10 positions agree with TRBD1. The CDR3 loop spans 16 amino acids. With V trimmed by 0 bases and J by 5 bases, 5 bases remained unmatched. The germline V gene encodes CDR1 SGHNT and CDR2 YYREEE (reference sequence). Here the CDR3 reads CASSLGGTGADNEQFF. The CDR3 bases are TGTGCCAGCAGCTTGGGGGGGACAGGGGCCGACAATGAGCAGTTCTTC.

The chain couples TRBV29-1 to TRBJ2-5, with 8 bases lining up with TRBD1. CDR3 length equals 13 residues. The ends lost 8 bases at V and 2 bases at J; junction bases unmatched: 7. CDR1 is SQVTM, CDR2 ANQGSEA, per germline. The CDR3 nucleotides are TGCAGCATCTTCCGGGACAGGCAAGAGACCCAGTACTTC. Its translation: CSIFRDRQETQYF.

This sequence joins TRBV6-5 and TRBJ2-5; 7 nucleotides line up with TRBD2. Germline loops: CDR1 MNHEY, CDR2 SVGAGI. J lost 7 bases, V lost 5 bases, and 7 bases had no gene match. The CDR3 sequence is 13 residues long. The CDR3 spells CASSEIGEGTQYF. The DNA of the CDR3 is TGTGCCAGCAGTGAAATCGGGGAGGGGACCCAGTACTTC.

This clone is a singleton in its sample. V is TRBV7-2 and J is TRBJ2-1, with TRBD2 matching over 9 bases. The CDR3 consists of 15 residues. The J segment lost 8 bases and the V segment lost 1 base, leaving 6 bases of the junction unmatched. The germline V gene has CDR1 SGHTA and CDR2 FQGNSA. The CDR3 DNA reads as TGTGCCAGCAGCTTAGTTGGGACTAGCTTCGATGAGCAGTTCTTC. It encodes CASSLVGTSFDEQFF.

This chain uses TRBV7-6 with TRBJ2-2; a weak D match, TRBD2 (5 bases). The V gene's germline CDR1 is SGHVS and CDR2 FNYEAQ. This CDR3 has 15 residues. Trimming left V 1 base short and J 4 bases short, with 10 bases between. CDR3 sequence reads: CASSLGTQGTGELFF. The CDR3 DNA sequence: TGTGCCAGCAGCTTAGGGACTCAAGGCACCGGGGAGCTGTTTTTT.

The rearrangement links TRBV6-6 to TRBJ1-6; tentative D call: TRBD1 (6 bases). V lost 4 bases to trimming and J lost 8 bases, with 15 bases between them. CDR1 and CDR2 (germline): MNHNY, SVGAGI (reference sequence). This CDR3 is built from 15 residues. DNA for the CDR3: TGTGCCAGCAGTTCACCGGACAGAGGGGATTCACCCCTCCACTTT. As protein: CASSSPDRGDSPLHF.

The chain carries TRBV9 and TRBJ2-5, with 7 nucleotides matching TRBD2. With the DNA end fitting TRBJ2-7 better, the J assignment may be wrong. The CDR3 loop spans 16 amino acids. CDR1 and CDR2 (germline): SGDLS, YYNGEE. The CDR3 is CASSVGLAASSYEQYF. In DNA form, the CDR3 reads TGTGCCAGCAGCGTAGGGCTAGCGGCATCATCCTACGAGCAGTACTTC.

The CDR3 region has the DNA TGTGCCAGCAGCCTTGTAGGGGGCAATGAAAAACTGTTTTTT. It translates to CASSLVGGNEKLFF. This chain connects TRBV6-5 to TRBJ1-4; TRBD1 matches at 7 bases. The CDR3 is 14 amino acids. Germline V gene lookup returns CDR1 MNHEY and CDR2 SVGAGI. V lost 6 bases, J lost 5 bases, and 6 bases stayed unmatched.

This clone appeared once. The V call is TRBV30, the J call TRBJ2-5; 9 positions match TRBD2. The DNA end favors TRBJ2-7, so the J call may be wrong. Germline V lookup: CDR1 GTSNPN, CDR2 SVGIG (reference sequence). CDR3 length: 12 amino acids. CDR3 amino acids: CAWGLASYEQYF. CDR3 DNA sequence: TGTGCCTGGGGACTAGCGAGCTACGAGCAGTACTTC.

This clone showed up many times. V gene TRBV13 combines with J gene TRBJ1-5, with D possibly being TRBD1 (5 bases). The CDR3 covers 14 residues. V gave up 2 bases and J gave up 1 base, with 6 bases separating them. Germline CDR1 is PRHDT and CDR2 is FYEKMQ (reference sequence). CDR3 region: CASSLSGSNQPQHF. CDR3 in DNA: TGTGCCAGCAGCTTATCAGGGAGCAATCAGCCCCAGCATTTT.

Points on this clone: Germline and junction disagree at one end, which may indicate a read error. The chain carries TRBV19 and TRBJ1-2; D ambiguous. The germline gives CDR1 LNHDA, CDR2 SQIVND (reference sequence). The CDR3 runs 10 residues. DNA for the CDR3: TGTGCCAGTAGTATGCGGGGTGCACACTTC. It encodes CASSMRGAHF.